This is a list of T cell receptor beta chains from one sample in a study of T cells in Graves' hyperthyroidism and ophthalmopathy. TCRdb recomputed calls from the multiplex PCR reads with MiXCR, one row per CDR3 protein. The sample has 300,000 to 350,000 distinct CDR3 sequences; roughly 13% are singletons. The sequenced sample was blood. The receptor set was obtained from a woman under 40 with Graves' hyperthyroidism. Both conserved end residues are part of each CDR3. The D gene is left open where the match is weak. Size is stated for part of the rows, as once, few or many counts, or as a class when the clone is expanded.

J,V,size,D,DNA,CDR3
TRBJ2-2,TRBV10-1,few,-,TGCGCCAGCAGTGAGAGAGCGGGCCCGAACACCGGGGAGCTGTTTTTT,CASSERAGPNTGELFF
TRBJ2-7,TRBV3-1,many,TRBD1,TGTGCCAGCAGCCAAGACTGGACAGGTATGGCCGAGCAGTACTTC,CASSQDWTGMAEQYF
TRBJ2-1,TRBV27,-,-,TGTGCCAGCAGAGCCAGGGGTACCGGGACCCTCGCGAGCTCCTACAATGAGCAGTTCTTC,CASRARGTGTLASSYNEQFF
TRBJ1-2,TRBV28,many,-,TGTGCCAGCAGTATATACTATGGCTACACCTTC,CASSIYYGYTF
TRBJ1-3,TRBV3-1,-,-,TGTGCCAGCAGCCAGTCAGCCACCTCTGGAAACACCATATATTTT,CASSQSATSGNTIYF
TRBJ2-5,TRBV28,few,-,TGTGCCAGCAGTCTCCCCCGGCAGGGCAGGGAGACCCAGTACTTC,CASSLPRQGRETQYF
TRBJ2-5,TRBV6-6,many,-,TGTGCCAGCAGTTACTCTTCGGACCCTAGCGCCAACGGAGAGACCCAGTACTTC,CASSYSSDPSANGETQYF
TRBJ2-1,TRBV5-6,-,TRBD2,TGTGCCAGCAGCTCGTTGGGCGTCGTAGCGGGAGGGCCGTCCTACAATGAGCAGTTCTTC,CASSSLGVVAGGPSYNEQFF
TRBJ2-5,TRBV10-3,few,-,TGTGCCATCAGTGACGTGGGGGAGACCCAGTACTTC,CAISDVGETQYF
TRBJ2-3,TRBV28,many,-,TGTGCCAGCAGTCTCCAGGGGGGAGGGAGCACAGATACGCAGTATTTT,CASSLQGGGSTDTQYF
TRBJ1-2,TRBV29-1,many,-,TGCAGCGTTGGAGCCGGGCCCTCTGGCTACACCTTC,CSVGAGPSGYTF
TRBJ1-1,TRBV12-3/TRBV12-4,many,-,TGTGCCAGCAGCGCTCCCTACAAGTCCCCTGAAGCTTTCTTT,CASSAPYKSPEAFF
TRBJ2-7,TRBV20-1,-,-,TGCAGTGCTACGACCAGGATACAGGGAATTTCCTACGAGCAGTACTTC,CSATTRIQGISYEQYF
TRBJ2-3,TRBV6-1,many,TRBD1,TGTGCCAGCAGCAAAGGATGGACAGGGGGACGCACAGATACGCAGTATTTT,CASSKGWTGGRTDTQYF
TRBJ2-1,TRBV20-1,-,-,TGCAGTATTCCCCTACTAGTCAACAATGAGCAGTTCTTC,CSIPLLVNNEQFF
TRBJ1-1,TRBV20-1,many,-,TGCAGTGCTAGAGATCGGCGGCAGGGCGGGACTGAAGCTTTCTTT,CSARDRRQGGTEAFF
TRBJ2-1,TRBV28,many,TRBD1,TGTGCCAGCAGTCCTCTCACGGACAGGGGGTTTTACAATGAGCAGTTCTTC,CASSPLTDRGFYNEQFF
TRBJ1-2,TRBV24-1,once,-,TGTGCCACCAGCCTGGGACCGAGCTCCTTTGTTGGTGGCTACACCTTC,CATSLGPSSFVGGYTF
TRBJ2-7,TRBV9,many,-,TGTGCCAGCAGCTCAAGGGACCTTGAGGGGGAGCAGTACTTC,CASSSRDLEGEQYF
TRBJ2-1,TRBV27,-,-,TGTGCCAGCACCCAATCTTTGGGACTTTTCCATGAGCAGTTCTTC,CASTQSLGLFHEQFF
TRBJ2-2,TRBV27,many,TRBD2,TGTGCCAGCAGTTTATTTGCTAGCGGGGCAAACACCGGGGAGCTGTTTTTT,CASSLFASGANTGELFF
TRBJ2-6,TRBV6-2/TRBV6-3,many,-,TGTGCCAGCAGTAAAAGTGAAACTGGGGCCAACGTCCTGACTTTC,CASSKSETGANVLTF
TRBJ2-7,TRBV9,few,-,TGTGCCAGCAGTGAGAGCGATTCCTCCTACGAGCAGTACTTC,CASSESDSSYEQYF
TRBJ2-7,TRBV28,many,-,TGTGCCAGCAGTCAAGGGCCCTACGAGCAGTACTTC,CASSQGPYEQYF
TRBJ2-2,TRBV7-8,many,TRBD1,TGTGCCAGCAGCCTTCAACCGGGACAGACCACCGGGGAGCTGTTTTTT,CASSLQPGQTTGELFF
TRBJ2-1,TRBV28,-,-,TGTGCCAGCAGTCCTAACGGGCCTCACTACAATGAGCAGTTCTTC,CASSPNGPHYNEQFF
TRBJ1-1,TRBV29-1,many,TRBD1,TGCAGCGTCCCCAGTCCGACAGGGCCTGAAGCTTTCTTT,CSVPSPTGPEAFF
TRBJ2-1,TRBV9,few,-,TGTGCCAGCAGCGTAGGAAGGTCCAGCTCCTACAATGAGCAGTTCTTC,CASSVGRSSSYNEQFF
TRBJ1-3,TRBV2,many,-,TGTGCCAGCAGTGCGACAGGTCGGAGTTTTAGCTCTGGAAACACCATATATTTT,CASSATGRSFSSGNTIYF
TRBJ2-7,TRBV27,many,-,TGTGCCAGCAGTTACCCTACTTGGAAAACCTACGAGCAGTACTTC,CASSYPTWKTYEQYF
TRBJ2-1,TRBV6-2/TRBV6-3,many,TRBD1,TGTGCCAGCAGTCCCGGGACAGCACACAATGAGCAGTTCTTC,CASSPGTAHNEQFF
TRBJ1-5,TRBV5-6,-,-,TGTGCCAGCAGCTTGATGGGGGAACAGCCCCAGCATTTT,CASSLMGEQPQHF
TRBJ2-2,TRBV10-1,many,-,TGCGCCAGTGCTGGGGTCTCCACCGGGGAGCTGTTTTTT,CASAGVSTGELFF
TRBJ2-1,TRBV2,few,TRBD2,TGTGCCAGCCCGGGACTAGCGGGAGTTTACAATGGGCAGTTCTTC,CASPGLAGVYNGQFF
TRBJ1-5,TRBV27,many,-,TGTGCCAGCAGTTATACCCGGACGCTAGGCACCCAGCATTTT,CASSYTRTLGTQHF
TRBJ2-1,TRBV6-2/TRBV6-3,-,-,TGTGCCAGCAGTGGGTGGGCCCTCGACAATGAGCAGTTCTTC,CASSGWALDNEQFF
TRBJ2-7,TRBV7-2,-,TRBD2,TGTGCCAGCAGCTGGGGACTAGGGAGGCAGTACTTC,CASSWGLGRQYF
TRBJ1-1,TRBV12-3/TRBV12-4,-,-,TGTGCCAGCAGTTTAGGGGGAATTGAAGCTTTCTTT,CASSLGGIEAFF
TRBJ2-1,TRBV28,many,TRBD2,TGTGCCAGCAGCCCGGGACTACGTTACAATGAGCAGTTCTTC,CASSPGLRYNEQFF
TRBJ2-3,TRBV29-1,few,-,TGCAGCGTCCCGAGGCCGGGAGTGGATACGCAGTATTTT,CSVPRPGVDTQYF
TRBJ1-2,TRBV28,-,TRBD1,TGTGCCAGCATCGCCGCTGGACAGGGGAATGGCTACACCTTC,CASIAAGQGNGYTF